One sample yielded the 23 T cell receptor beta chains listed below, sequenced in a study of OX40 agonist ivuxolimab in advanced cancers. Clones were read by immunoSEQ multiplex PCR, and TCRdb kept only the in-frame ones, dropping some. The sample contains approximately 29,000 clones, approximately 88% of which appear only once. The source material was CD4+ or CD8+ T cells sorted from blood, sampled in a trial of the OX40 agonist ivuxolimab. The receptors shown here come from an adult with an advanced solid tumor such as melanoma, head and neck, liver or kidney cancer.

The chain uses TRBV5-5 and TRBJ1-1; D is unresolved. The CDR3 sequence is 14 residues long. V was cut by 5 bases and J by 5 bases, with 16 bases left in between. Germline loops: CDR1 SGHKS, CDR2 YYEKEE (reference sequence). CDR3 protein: CASSLDRTWTEAFF. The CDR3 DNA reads TGTGCCAGCAGTCTAGACCGGACCTGGACTGAAGCTTTCTTT.

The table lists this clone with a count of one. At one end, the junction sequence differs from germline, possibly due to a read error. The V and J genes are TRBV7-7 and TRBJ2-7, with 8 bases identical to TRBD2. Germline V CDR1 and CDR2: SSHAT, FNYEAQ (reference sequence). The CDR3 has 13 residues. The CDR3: CASSLAAGDEQYF. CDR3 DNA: TGTGCTAGCAGCTTAGCAGCGGGAGACGAGCAGTACTTC. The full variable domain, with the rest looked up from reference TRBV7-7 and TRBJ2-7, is GAGVSQSPRYKVTKRGQDVTLRCDPISSHATLYWYQQALGQGPEFLTYFNYEAQPDKSGLPSDRFSAERPEGSISTLTIQRTEQRDSAMYRCASSLAAGDEQYFGPGTRLTVT.

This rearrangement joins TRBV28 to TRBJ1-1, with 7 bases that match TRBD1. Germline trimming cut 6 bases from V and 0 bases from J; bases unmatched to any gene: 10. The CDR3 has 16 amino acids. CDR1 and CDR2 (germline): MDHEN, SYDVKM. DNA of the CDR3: TGTGCCAGCAGGTGGGACAGCGACCGGGTGAACACTGAAGCTTTCTTT. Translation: CASRWDSDRVNTEAFF.

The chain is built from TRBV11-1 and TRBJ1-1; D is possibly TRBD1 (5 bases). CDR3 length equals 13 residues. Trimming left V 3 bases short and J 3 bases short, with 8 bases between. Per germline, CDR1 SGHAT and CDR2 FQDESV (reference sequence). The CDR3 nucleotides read TGTGCCAGCAGCTTCGGGGGATACACTGAAGCTTTCTTT. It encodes CASSFGGYTEAFF.

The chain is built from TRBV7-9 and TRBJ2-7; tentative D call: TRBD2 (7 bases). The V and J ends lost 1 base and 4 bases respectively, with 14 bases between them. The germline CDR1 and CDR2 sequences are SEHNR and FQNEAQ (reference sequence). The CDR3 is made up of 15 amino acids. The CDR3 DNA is TGTGCCAGCAGCTTAGAAGGGGGGGTGATATACGAGCAGTACTTC. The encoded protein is CASSLEGGVIYEQYF.

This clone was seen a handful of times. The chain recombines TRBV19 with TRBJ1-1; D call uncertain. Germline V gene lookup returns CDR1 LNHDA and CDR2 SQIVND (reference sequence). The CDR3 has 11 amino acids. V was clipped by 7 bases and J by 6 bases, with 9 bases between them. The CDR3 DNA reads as TGTGCCAGTACGGATGGCGCTGAAGCTTTCTTT. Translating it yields CASTDGAEAFF.

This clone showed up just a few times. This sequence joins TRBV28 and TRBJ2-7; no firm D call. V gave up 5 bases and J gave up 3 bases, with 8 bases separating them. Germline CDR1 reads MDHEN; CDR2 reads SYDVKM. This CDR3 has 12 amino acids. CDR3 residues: CASSLPLYEQYF. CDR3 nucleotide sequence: TGTGCCAGCAGTCTCCCCCTCTACGAGCAGTACTTC.

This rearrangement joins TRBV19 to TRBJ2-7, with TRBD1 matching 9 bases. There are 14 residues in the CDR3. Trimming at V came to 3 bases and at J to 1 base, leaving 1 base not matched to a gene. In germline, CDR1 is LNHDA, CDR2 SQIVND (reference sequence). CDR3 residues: CASSIGTGSYEQYF. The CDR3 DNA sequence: TGTGCCAGTAGTATCGGGACAGGGTCCTACGAGCAGTACTTC.

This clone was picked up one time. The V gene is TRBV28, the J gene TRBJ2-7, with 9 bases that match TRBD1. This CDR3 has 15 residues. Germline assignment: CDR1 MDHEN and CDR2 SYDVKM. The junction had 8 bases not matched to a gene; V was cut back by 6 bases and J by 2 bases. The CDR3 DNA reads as TGTGCCAGCAGGCGACCGGGACAGGGAACCTACGAGCAGTACTTC. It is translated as CASRRPGQGTYEQYF.

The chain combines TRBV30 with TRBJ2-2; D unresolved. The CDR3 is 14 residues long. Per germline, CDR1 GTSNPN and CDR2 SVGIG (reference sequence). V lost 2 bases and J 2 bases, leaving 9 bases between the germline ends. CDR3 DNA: TGTGCCTGGAGTTTGACGGGTAACACCGGGGAGCTGTTTTTT. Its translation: CAWSLTGNTGELFF.

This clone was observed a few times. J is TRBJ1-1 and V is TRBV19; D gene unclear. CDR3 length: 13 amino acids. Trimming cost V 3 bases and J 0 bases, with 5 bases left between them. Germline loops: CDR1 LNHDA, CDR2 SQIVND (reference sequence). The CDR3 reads CASSMAMNTEAFF. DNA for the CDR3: TGTGCCAGTAGTATGGCGATGAACACTGAAGCTTTCTTT. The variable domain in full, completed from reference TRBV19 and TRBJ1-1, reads DGGITQSPKYLFRKEGQNVTLSCEQNLNHDAMYWYRQDPGQGLRLIYYSQIVNDFQKGDIAEGYSVSREKKESFPLTVTSAQKNPTAFYLCASSMAMNTEAFFGQGTRLTVV.

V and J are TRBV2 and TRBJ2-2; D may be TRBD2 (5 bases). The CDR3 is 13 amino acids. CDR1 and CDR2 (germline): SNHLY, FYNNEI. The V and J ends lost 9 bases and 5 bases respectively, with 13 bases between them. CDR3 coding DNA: TGTGCCAGAGAGGACTTAGGAACCGGGGAGCTGTTTTTT. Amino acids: CAREDLGTGELFF.

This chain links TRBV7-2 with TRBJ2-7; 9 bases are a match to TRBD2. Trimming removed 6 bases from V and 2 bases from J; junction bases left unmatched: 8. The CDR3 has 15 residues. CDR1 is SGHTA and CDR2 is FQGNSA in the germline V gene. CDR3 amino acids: CASSLGLAFPYEQYF. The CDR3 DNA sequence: TGTGCCAGCAGTTTGGGACTAGCTTTTCCCTACGAGCAGTACTTC.

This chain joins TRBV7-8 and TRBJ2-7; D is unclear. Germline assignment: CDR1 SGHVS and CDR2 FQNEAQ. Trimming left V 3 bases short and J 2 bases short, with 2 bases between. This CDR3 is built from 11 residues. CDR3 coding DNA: TGTGCCAGCAGCTTCACCTACGAGCAGTACTTC. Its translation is CASSFTYEQYF.

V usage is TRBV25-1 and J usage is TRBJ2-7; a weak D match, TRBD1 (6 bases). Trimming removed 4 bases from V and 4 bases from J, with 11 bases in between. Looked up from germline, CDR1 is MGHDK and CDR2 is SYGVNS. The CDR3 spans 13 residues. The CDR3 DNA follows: TGTGCCAGCAGTGCCGGGACACCTTACGAGCAGTACTTC. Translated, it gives CASSAGTPYEQYF.

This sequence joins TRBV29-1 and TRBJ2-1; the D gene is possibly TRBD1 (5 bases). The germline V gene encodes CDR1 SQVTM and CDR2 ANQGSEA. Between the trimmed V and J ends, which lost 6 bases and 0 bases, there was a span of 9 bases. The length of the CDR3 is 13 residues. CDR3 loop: CSVTGNSYNEQFF. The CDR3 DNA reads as TGCAGCGTCACAGGAAACTCCTACAATGAGCAGTTCTTC.

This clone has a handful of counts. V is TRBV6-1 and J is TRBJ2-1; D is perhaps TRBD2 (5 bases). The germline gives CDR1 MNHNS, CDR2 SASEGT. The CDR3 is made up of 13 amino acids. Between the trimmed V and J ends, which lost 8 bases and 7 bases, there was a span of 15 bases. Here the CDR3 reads CASADSLSNEQFF. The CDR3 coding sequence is TGTGCCAGCGCGGACTCACTCAGTAATGAGCAGTTCTTC.

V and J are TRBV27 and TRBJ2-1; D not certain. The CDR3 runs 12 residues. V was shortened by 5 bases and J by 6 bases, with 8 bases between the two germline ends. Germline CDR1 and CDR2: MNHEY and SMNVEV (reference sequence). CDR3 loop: CASSPKFNEQFF. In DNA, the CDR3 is TGTGCCAGCAGTCCGAAGTTCAATGAGCAGTTCTTC.

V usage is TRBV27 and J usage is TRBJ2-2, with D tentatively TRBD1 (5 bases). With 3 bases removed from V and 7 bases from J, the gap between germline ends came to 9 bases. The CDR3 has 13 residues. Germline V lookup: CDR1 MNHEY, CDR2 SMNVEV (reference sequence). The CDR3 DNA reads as TGTGCCAGCAGTTTGACAGCGTTCGGGGAGCTGTTTTTT. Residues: CASSLTAFGELFF.

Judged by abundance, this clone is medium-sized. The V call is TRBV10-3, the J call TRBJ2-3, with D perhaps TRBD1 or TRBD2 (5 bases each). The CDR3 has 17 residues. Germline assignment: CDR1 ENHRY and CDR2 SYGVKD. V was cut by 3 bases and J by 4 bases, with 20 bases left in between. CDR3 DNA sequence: TGTGCCATCAGTGAAGTAGGGGACGGTCCACGGGCAGATACGCAGTATTTT. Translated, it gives CAISEVGDGPRADTQYF.

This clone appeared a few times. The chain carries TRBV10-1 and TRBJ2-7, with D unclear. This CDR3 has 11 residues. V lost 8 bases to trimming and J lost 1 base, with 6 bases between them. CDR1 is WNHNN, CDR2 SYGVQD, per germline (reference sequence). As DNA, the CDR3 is TGCGCCAGCGGCAATTCCTACGAGCAGTACTTC. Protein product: CASGNSYEQYF.

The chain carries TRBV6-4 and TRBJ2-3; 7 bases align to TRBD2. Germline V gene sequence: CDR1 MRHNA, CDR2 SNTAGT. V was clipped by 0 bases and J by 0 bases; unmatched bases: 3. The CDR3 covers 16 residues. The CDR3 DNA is TGTGCCAGCAGTGACTCGCGGGGGACTAGCACAGATACGCAGTATTTT. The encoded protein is CASSDSRGTSTDTQYF.

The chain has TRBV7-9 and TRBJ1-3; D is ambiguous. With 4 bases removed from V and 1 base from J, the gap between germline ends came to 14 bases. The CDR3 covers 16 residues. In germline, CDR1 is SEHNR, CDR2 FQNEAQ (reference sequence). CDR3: CASSSSPWISGNTIYF. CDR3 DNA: TGTGCCAGCAGCTCCTCTCCGTGGATTTCTGGAAACACCATATATTTT. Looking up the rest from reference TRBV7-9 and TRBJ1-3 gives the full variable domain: DTGVSQNPRHKITKRGQNVTFRCDPISEHNRLYWYRQTLGQGPEFLTYFQNEAQLEKSRLLSDRFSAERPKGSFSTLEIQRTEQGDSAMYLCASSSSPWISGNTIYFGEGSWLTVV.